This T cell receptor (beta chain) was profiled in a study of T cell changes during pregnancy in multiple sclerosis. There are 13 residues in the CDR3. V dropped 2 bases and J dropped 9 bases, with 14 bases sitting between them. CDR1 is SNHLY, CDR2 FYNNEI, per germline. Using immunoSEQ multiplex PCR, the repertoire was profiled, and TCRdb retains in-frame clones only, with some absent. The sample yields approximately 100,000 clones, 90% to 95% seen once. The receptor comes from a female donor with multiple sclerosis, enrolled in a pregnancy study. The chain is built from TRBV2 and TRBJ2-7; a weak D match, TRBD1 (5 bases). The specimen comprised peripheral blood, sampled before pregnancy. The CDR3 loop is CASSELKQVVQYF. In DNA, the CDR3 is TGTGCCAGCAGTGAACTCAAACAGGTAGTGCAGTACTTC.